The rows below give T cell receptor beta chains drawn from one sample of a study of CD8+ T cells in alopecia areata. Assay used: immunoSEQ multiplex PCR; TCRdb lists only in-frame clones, some missing. Here the sample spans approximately 190,000 clones, more than 45% being singletons. The sequencing here drew on CD4+ T cells sorted from blood, taken at week 24, from a patient treated with tofacitinib. The source is a human donor with alopecia areata. Each CDR3 is given with its conserved first and last residue. A clone size is listed for some rows: how often the clone was seen (once, few, many), or a class if it is expanded.

clone size,V gene,CDR3 protein
NA,TRBV29-1,CSAEGGSGNTIYF
NA,TRBV23-1,CASSQPTSGSVDTQYF
NA,TRBV4-3,CASSPGLGYNEQFF
NA,TRBV4-3,CASSQEVTYEQYF
few,TRBV2,CAAGVGVHTEAFF
once,TRBV6-5,CASSYSWRGSETQYF
NA,TRBV5-1,CASSSTGGATANEQFF
NA,TRBV9,CASSVATGGAGYGYTF
NA,TRBV27,CASSLFGDSSYNEQFF
NA,TRBV7-2,CASSFLGSYNEQFF
NA,TRBV5-1,CASRKDAGTEAFF
NA,TRBV30,CAWRRLPDRNTQYF
NA,TRBV4-3,CASSQVVLAKNIQYF
few,TRBV7-2,CASRHSGTGETQYF
NA,TRBV7-9,CASSVRSSYNEQFF
NA,TRBV2,CASETGTGDHEQYF
NA,TRBV30,CAWRVWSGNTIYF
NA,TRBV10-3,CAISEGTGNSYNEQFF